These T cell receptor beta chains were read from a single sample in a study of cytomegalovirus exposure and HLA in healthy donors. Sequencing used immunoSEQ multiplex PCR; TCRdb keeps in-frame clones, though not all of them. The data hold tens of thousands of clones, with approximately 82% observed a single time. Sequences were obtained from PBMCs. The source is a man aged 18 to 30 in good health and CMV-seronegative. Each CDR3 is given with its conserved first and last residue. Each record gives: J gene, clone size, V gene, D gene, CDR3 protein, CDR3 DNA. D genes are given only for firm matches. The listing skips clone size in some rows; elsewhere it reads once, few, many or a size class.

j_gene: TRBJ1-1; abundance: .; v_gene: TRBV28; d_gene: .; CDR3aa: CASSLAGTPNTEAFF; CDR3nt: TGTGCCAGCAGCCTAGCCGGGACACCGAACACTGAAGCTTTCTTT
j_gene: TRBJ1-2; abundance: .; v_gene: TRBV4-2; d_gene: .; CDR3aa: CASSQDRVLSGAYGYTF; CDR3nt: TGTGCCAGCAGCCAAGATAGGGTGCTATCAGGGGCCTATGGCTACACCTTC
j_gene: TRBJ2-3; abundance: .; v_gene: TRBV30; d_gene: TRBD2; CDR3aa: CAWSVGTSGTDTQYF; CDR3nt: TGTGCCTGGAGTGTTGGGACTAGCGGGACAGATACGCAGTATTTT
j_gene: TRBJ1-2; abundance: .; v_gene: TRBV30; d_gene: TRBD1; CDR3aa: CAWSVLRDRAIRISGYTF; CDR3nt: TGTGCCTGGAGTGTACTCAGGGACAGGGCTATACGAATCTCGGGCTACACCTTC
j_gene: TRBJ1-1; abundance: .; v_gene: TRBV19; d_gene: .; CDR3aa: CATKQGNTEAFF; CDR3nt: TGTGCCACAAAACAGGGTAACACTGAAGCTTTCTTT
j_gene: TRBJ1-1; abundance: few; v_gene: TRBV28; d_gene: .; CDR3aa: CASKNRVERTEAFF; CDR3nt: TGTGCCAGCAAAAACAGAGTTGAGAGAACTGAAGCTTTCTTT
j_gene: TRBJ2-2; abundance: once; v_gene: TRBV6-4; d_gene: TRBD2; CDR3aa: CASSALGAGIGELFF; CDR3nt: TGTGCCAGCAGCGCCCTGGGAGCGGGGATCGGGGAGCTGTTTTTT
j_gene: TRBJ1-2; abundance: .; v_gene: TRBV7-2; d_gene: .; CDR3aa: CASSFGGATPYGYTF; CDR3nt: TGTGCCAGCAGCTTTGGGGGGGCCACCCCCTATGGCTACACCTTC
j_gene: TRBJ1-2; abundance: .; v_gene: TRBV28; d_gene: .; CDR3aa: CASTGIGGNYGYTF; CDR3nt: TGTGCCAGCACGGGGATCGGTGGAAACTATGGCTACACCTTC
j_gene: TRBJ1-4; abundance: .; v_gene: TRBV18; d_gene: TRBD1; CDR3aa: CASSPPGQGGEKLFF; CDR3nt: TGTGCCAGCTCACCTCCGGGACAGGGGGGTGAAAAACTGTTTTTT
j_gene: TRBJ2-7; abundance: .; v_gene: TRBV5-1; d_gene: TRBD1; CDR3aa: CASSLQQGQGSYEQYF; CDR3nt: TGCGCCAGCAGCTTACAGCAGGGACAGGGGTCCTACGAGCAGTACTTC
j_gene: TRBJ1-2; abundance: .; v_gene: TRBV30; d_gene: TRBD1; CDR3aa: CAWSNWRGPDYGYTF; CDR3nt: TGTGCCTGGAGTAATTGGAGGGGGCCGGACTATGGCTACACCTTC
j_gene: TRBJ2-1; abundance: .; v_gene: TRBV13; d_gene: TRBD2; CDR3aa: CASSSPSGGALEQFF; CDR3nt: TGTGCCAGCAGCTCTCCTAGCGGGGGGGCCCTTGAGCAGTTCTTC
j_gene: TRBJ2-1; abundance: .; v_gene: TRBV27; d_gene: TRBD2; CDR3aa: CASSPGGLAGGYNEQFF; CDR3nt: TGTGCCAGCAGTCCGGGGGGACTAGCGGGGGGGTACAATGAGCAGTTCTTC
j_gene: TRBJ2-3; abundance: once; v_gene: TRBV11-2; d_gene: TRBD1; CDR3aa: CASSLTGVADTQYF; CDR3nt: TGTGCCAGCAGCTTAACAGGGGTAGCAGATACGCAGTATTTT
j_gene: TRBJ2-2; abundance: .; v_gene: TRBV19; d_gene: TRBD2; CDR3aa: CASRTPGGDNGELFF; CDR3nt: TGTGCCAGTAGGACCCCGGGGGGAGATAACGGGGAGCTGTTTTTT
j_gene: TRBJ2-1; abundance: .; v_gene: TRBV25-1; d_gene: TRBD2; CDR3aa: CASTSLGTSGSYNEQFF; CDR3nt: TGTGCCAGCACCTCCCTGGGGACTAGCGGGAGTTACAATGAGCAGTTCTTC
j_gene: TRBJ2-3; abundance: .; v_gene: TRBV15; d_gene: .; CDR3aa: CATSRAVDTQYF; CDR3nt: TGTGCCACCAGCAGAGCAGTGGATACGCAGTATTTT
j_gene: TRBJ1-2; abundance: .; v_gene: TRBV9; d_gene: TRBD1; CDR3aa: CASSAGQGHYGYTF; CDR3nt: TGTGCCAGCAGCGCCGGACAGGGACACTATGGCTACACCTTC
j_gene: TRBJ1-4; abundance: few; v_gene: TRBV28; d_gene: .; CDR3aa: CASSLGGIGGIGEKLFF; CDR3nt: TGTGCCAGCAGTTTAGGGGGTATAGGGGGTATCGGTGAAAAACTGTTTTTT
j_gene: TRBJ1-4; abundance: .; v_gene: TRBV4-1; d_gene: TRBD1; CDR3aa: CASSIMDRGEKLFF; CDR3nt: TGCGCCAGCAGCATTATGGACAGGGGCGAAAAACTGTTTTTT
j_gene: TRBJ2-3; abundance: .; v_gene: TRBV25-1; d_gene: .; CDR3aa: CASSRGGFTQYF; CDR3nt: TGTGCCAGCAGCAGGGGAGGGTTTACGCAGTATTTT
j_gene: TRBJ2-1; abundance: once; v_gene: TRBV7-9; d_gene: TRBD2; CDR3aa: CASSGTPGTSYNEQFF; CDR3nt: TGTGCCAGCAGCGGGACTCCCGGGACTAGTTACAATGAGCAGTTCTTC
j_gene: TRBJ1-1; abundance: .; v_gene: TRBV30; d_gene: .; CDR3aa: CAWVEDSSGAFF; CDR3nt: TGTGCCTGGGTAGAGGACAGCTCTGGAGCTTTCTTT
j_gene: TRBJ1-1; abundance: few; v_gene: TRBV5-4; d_gene: TRBD1; CDR3aa: CASSPGGVVNTEAFF; CDR3nt: TGTGCCAGCAGTCCAGGGGGCGTGGTGAACACTGAAGCTTTCTTT
j_gene: TRBJ2-2; abundance: .; v_gene: TRBV5-4; d_gene: .; CDR3aa: CASSPKGGLGFLTGELFF; CDR3nt: TGTGCCAGCAGCCCTAAGGGAGGACTTGGCTTTCTCACCGGGGAGCTGTTTTTT
j_gene: TRBJ2-7; abundance: few; v_gene: TRBV4-3; d_gene: TRBD2; CDR3aa: CASSIGTSGGNAYEQYF; CDR3nt: TGCGCCAGCAGCATAGGGACTAGCGGGGGGAACGCCTACGAGCAGTACTTC
j_gene: TRBJ1-1; abundance: .; v_gene: TRBV19; d_gene: .; CDR3aa: CASSWGQMNTEAFF; CDR3nt: TGTGCCAGTAGTTGGGGACAAATGAACACTGAAGCTTTCTTT
j_gene: TRBJ2-7; abundance: .; v_gene: TRBV28; d_gene: .; CDR3aa: CASGQAVKYF; CDR3nt: TGTGCCAGCGGTCAAGCGGTGAAGTACTTC
j_gene: TRBJ2-1; abundance: .; v_gene: TRBV28; d_gene: TRBD1; CDR3aa: CASRQPGQGINEQFF; CDR3nt: TGTGCCAGCAGGCAGCCGGGACAGGGGATCAATGAGCAGTTCTTC
j_gene: TRBJ2-7; abundance: .; v_gene: TRBV4-1; d_gene: TRBD1; CDR3aa: CASSNPGQGSYEQYF; CDR3nt: TGCGCCAGCAGCAACCCGGGACAGGGCTCCTACGAGCAGTACTTC
j_gene: TRBJ1-1; abundance: once; v_gene: TRBV7-3; d_gene: TRBD1; CDR3aa: CASSPGTGASEAFF; CDR3nt: TGTGCCAGCAGCCCGGGGACAGGGGCATCTGAAGCTTTCTTT
j_gene: TRBJ2-6; abundance: .; v_gene: TRBV2; d_gene: .; CDR3aa: CASSARSGANVLTF; CDR3nt: TGTGCCAGCAGTGCGCGCTCTGGGGCCAACGTCCTGACTTTC
j_gene: TRBJ2-7; abundance: .; v_gene: TRBV5-1; d_gene: .; CDR3aa: CASSLAGGETYEQYF; CDR3nt: TGCGCCAGCAGCTTGGCCGGCGGGGAGACCTACGAGCAGTACTTC
j_gene: TRBJ2-5; abundance: .; v_gene: TRBV6-1; d_gene: .; CDR3aa: CASSTVRGLGETQYF; CDR3nt: TGTGCCAGCAGTACTGTTAGGGGGTTAGGAGAGACCCAGTACTTC
j_gene: TRBJ1-4; abundance: .; v_gene: TRBV29-1; d_gene: .; CDR3aa: CSLAGRGGGGNEKLFF; CDR3nt: TGCAGCCTTGCGGGCCGAGGGGGGGGAGGGAATGAAAAACTGTTTTTT
j_gene: TRBJ2-7; abundance: once; v_gene: TRBV2; d_gene: TRBD1; CDR3aa: CASSPPGQGVNEQYF; CDR3nt: TGTGCCAGCAGTCCGCCGGGACAGGGTGTCAACGAGCAGTACTTC
j_gene: TRBJ2-2; abundance: .; v_gene: TRBV28; d_gene: TRBD1; CDR3aa: CASSSTGDTGELFF; CDR3nt: TGTGCCAGCAGTTCTACAGGGGACACCGGGGAGCTGTTTTTT
j_gene: TRBJ2-7; abundance: .; v_gene: TRBV6-5; d_gene: .; CDR3aa: CASSFLLAALYEQYF; CDR3nt: TGTGCCAGCAGTTTCCTCTTAGCAGCCCTCTACGAGCAGTACTTC
j_gene: TRBJ2-7; abundance: .; v_gene: TRBV4-1; d_gene: .; CDR3aa: CASSQGVTAYEQYF; CDR3nt: TGCGCCAGCAGCCAAGGGGTCACAGCCTACGAGCAGTACTTC
j_gene: TRBJ1-1; abundance: .; v_gene: TRBV7-3; d_gene: .; CDR3aa: CASSLDRSTEAFF; CDR3nt: TGTGCCAGCAGCTTAGACAGGTCCACTGAAGCTTTCTTT
j_gene: TRBJ2-7; abundance: .; v_gene: TRBV6-5; d_gene: .; CDR3aa: CASSYSTLGPYEQYF; CDR3nt: TGTGCCAGCAGTTACTCGACGTTGGGGCCCTACGAGCAGTACTTC
j_gene: TRBJ1-2; abundance: once; v_gene: TRBV7-6; d_gene: .; CDR3aa: CASSPGFDRSYGYTF; CDR3nt: TGTGCCAGCAGCCCAGGTTTTGACAGGAGCTATGGCTACACCTTC
j_gene: TRBJ2-1; abundance: .; v_gene: TRBV7-9; d_gene: TRBD2; CDR3aa: CASSRLAPVSYNEQFF; CDR3nt: TGTGCCAGCAGCCGACTAGCGCCCGTATCCTACAATGAGCAGTTCTTC
j_gene: TRBJ2-2; abundance: few; v_gene: TRBV9; d_gene: .; CDR3aa: CASSSTGGGIITGELFF; CDR3nt: TGTGCCAGCAGCTCCACGGGCGGCGGGATAATTACCGGGGAGCTGTTTTTT